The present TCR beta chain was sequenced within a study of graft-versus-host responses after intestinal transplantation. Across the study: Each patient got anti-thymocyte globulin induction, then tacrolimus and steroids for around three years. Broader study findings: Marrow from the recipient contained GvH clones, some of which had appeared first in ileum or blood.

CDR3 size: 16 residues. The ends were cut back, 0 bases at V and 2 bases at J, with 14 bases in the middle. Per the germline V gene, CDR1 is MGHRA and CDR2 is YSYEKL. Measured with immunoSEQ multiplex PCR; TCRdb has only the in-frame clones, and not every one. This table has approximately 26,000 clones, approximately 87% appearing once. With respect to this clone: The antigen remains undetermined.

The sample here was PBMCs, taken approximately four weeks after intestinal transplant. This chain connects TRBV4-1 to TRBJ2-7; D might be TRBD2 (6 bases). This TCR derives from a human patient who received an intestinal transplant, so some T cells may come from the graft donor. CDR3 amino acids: CASSQDRGTKAYEQYF. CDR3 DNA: TGCGCCAGCAGCCAAGATCGGGGGACGAAGGCCTACGAGCAGTACTTC.